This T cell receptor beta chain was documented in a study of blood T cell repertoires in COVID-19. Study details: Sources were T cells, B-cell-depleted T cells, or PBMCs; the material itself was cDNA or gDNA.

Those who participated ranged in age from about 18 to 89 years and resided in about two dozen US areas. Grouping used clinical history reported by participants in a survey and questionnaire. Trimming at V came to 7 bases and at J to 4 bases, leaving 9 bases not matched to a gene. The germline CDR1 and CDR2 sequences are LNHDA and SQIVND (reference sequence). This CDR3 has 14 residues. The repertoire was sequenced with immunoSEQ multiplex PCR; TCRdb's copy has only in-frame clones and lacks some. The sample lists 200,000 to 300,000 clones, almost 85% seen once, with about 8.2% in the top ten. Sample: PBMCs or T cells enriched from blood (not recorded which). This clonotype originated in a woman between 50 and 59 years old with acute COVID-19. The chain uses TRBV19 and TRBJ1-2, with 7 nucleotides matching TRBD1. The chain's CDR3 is CASTRGPRLYGYTF. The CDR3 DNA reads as TGTGCCAGTACTAGGGGGCCGAGGCTCTATGGCTACACCTTC.